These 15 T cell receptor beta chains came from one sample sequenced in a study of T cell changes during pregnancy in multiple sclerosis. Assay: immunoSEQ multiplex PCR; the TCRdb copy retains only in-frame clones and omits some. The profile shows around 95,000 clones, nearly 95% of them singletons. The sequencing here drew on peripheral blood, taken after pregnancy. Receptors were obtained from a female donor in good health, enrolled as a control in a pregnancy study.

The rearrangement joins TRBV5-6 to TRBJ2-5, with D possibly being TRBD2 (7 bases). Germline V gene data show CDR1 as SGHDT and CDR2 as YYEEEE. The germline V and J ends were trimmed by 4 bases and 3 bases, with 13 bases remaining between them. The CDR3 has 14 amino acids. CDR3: CASSATGLEETQYF. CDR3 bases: TGTGCCAGCAGCGCGACAGGACTAGAAGAGACCCAGTACTTC.

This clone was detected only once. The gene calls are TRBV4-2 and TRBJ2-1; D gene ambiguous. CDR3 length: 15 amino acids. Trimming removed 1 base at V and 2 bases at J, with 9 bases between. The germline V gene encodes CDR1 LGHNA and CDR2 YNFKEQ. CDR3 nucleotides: TGTGCCAGCAGCCAAGGGCTAGTCGCCTACAATGAGCAGTTCTTC. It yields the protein CASSQGLVAYNEQFF.

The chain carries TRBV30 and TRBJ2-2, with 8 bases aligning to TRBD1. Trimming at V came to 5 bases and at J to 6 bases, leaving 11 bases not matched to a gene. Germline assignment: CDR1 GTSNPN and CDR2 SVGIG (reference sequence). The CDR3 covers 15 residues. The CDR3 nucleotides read TGTGCCTGGGGACAGGGCCTTTTTTTGGCCGGGGAGCTGTTTTTT. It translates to CAWGQGLFLAGELFF.

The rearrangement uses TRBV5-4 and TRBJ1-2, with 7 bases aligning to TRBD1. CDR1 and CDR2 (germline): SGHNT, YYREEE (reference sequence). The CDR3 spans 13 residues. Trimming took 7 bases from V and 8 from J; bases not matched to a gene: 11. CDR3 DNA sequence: TGTGCCAGCGGAGTTGGGACAGCGGACGGCTACACCTTC. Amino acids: CASGVGTADGYTF.

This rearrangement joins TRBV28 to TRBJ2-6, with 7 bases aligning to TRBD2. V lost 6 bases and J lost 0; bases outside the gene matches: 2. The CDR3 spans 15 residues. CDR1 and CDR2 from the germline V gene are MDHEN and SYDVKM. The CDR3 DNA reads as TGTGCCAGCAGGGGGGGGTTCTCTGGGGCCAACGTCCTGACTTTC. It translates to CASRGGFSGANVLTF.

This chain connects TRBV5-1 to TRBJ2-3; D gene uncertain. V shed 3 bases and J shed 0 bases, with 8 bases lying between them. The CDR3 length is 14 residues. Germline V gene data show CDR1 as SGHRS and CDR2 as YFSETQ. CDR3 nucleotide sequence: TGCGCCAGCAGCTCGGTTAGAAGCACAGATACGCAGTATTTT. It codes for CASSSVRSTDTQYF.

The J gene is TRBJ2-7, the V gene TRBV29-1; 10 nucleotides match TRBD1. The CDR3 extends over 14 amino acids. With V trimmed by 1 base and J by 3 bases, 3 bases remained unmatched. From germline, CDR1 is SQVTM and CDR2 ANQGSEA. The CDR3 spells CSVEVGTGDYEQYF. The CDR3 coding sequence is TGCAGCGTTGAAGTCGGGACAGGGGACTACGAGCAGTACTTC.

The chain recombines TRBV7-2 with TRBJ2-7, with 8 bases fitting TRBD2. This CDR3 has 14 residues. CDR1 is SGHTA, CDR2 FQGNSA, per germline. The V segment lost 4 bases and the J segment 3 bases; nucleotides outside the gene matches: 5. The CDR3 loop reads CASSSSGRSYEQYF. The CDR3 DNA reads TGTGCCAGCAGCTCCAGCGGGAGAAGCTACGAGCAGTACTTC.

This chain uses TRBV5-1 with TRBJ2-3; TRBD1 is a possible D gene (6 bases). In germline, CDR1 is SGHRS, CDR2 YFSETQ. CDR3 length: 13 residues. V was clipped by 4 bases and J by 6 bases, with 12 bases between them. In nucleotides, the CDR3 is TGCGCCAGCAGCGTGCAGGGGATGGATACGCAGTATTTT. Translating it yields CASSVQGMDTQYF.

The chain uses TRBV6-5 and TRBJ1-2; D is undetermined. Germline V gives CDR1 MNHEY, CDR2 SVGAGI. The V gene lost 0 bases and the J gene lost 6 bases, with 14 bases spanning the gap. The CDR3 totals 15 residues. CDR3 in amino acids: CASSYSNTDPHGYTF. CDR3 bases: TGTGCCAGCAGTTACTCAAACACCGATCCCCATGGCTACACCTTC.

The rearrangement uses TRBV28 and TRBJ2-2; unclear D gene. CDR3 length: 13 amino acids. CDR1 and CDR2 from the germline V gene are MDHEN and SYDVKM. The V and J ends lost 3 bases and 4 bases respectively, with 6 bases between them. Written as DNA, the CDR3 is TGTGCCAGCAGTTTCAGTCCCACCGGGGAGCTGTTTTTT. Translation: CASSFSPTGELFF.

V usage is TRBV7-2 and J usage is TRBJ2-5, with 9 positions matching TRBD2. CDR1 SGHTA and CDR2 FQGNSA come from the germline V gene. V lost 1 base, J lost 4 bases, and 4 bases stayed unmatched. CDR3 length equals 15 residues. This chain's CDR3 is CASSLEVAGAETQYF. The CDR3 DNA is TGTGCCAGCAGCTTAGAGGTAGCGGGAGCAGAGACCCAGTACTTC.

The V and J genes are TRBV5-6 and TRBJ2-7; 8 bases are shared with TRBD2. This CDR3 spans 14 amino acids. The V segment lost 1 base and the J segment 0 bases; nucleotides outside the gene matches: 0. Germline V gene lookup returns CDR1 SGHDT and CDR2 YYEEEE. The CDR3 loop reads CASSLSGSSYEQYF. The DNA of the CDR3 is TGTGCCAGCAGCTTGAGCGGGAGCTCCTACGAGCAGTACTTC.

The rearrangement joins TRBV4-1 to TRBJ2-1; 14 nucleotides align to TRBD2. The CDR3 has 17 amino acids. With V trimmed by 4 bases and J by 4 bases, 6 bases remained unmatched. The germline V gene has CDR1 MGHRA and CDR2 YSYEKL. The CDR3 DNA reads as TGCGCCAGCAGCCTCGGACTAGCGGGAGGACCATACAATGAGCAGTTCTTC. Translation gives CASSLGLAGGPYNEQFF.

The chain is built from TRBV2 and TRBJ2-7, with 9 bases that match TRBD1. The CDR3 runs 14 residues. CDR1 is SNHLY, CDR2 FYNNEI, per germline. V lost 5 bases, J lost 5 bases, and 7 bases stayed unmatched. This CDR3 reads CASSPRDRVDEQYF. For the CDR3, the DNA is TGTGCCAGCAGTCCCCGGGACAGGGTCGACGAGCAGTACTTC.